This entry is about one TCR beta chain. The antigen remains undetermined. This entry is derived from a study of T-cell reconstitution after alpha-beta-depleted transplantation in children. General study points: Surviving thymic progenitors and recipient T cells were the source of high TCRbeta diversity at day 60 in some patients.

Unique molecular identifiers tagged the TCRbeta library. TCRdb reprocessed the PCR reads with MiXCR, giving one entry per CDR3 protein. Of just under 150,000 distinct CDR3 sequences listed, about 9% are singletons. The CDR3 is 15 residues long. V dropped 2 bases and J dropped 6 bases, with 17 bases sitting between them. Germline V CDR1 and CDR2: MNHEY, SVGEGT. V gene TRBV6-2 or TRBV6-3 combines with J gene TRBJ2-7; D is perhaps TRBD1 or TRBD2 (7 bases each). The source is a female patient aged 2-15 years who had a stem cell transplant for congenital amegakaryocytic thrombocytopenia, so the T cells may come from the graft donor. This specimen consisted of PBMCs, mostly from graft donor cells, obtained 180 days after TCRalphabeta/CD19-depleted stem cell transplant. The CDR3 DNA sequence: TGTGCCAGCAGTTACGGCCCAGGGGGGGATCTCGAGCAGTACTTC. It yields the protein CASSYGPGGDLEQYF.